Detailed here is one T cell receptor beta chain. This clonotype was seen many times. This clone's antigen is unknown. No much larger clone exists at a distance of one base, and base qualities are not known. The TCR beta CDR3 regions were amplified from RNA transcripts. The TCR CDR3 was subjected to a first round of RT-PCR using the HTBI primer set and the Qiagen OneStep RT-PCR kit. Libraries were constructed in a second round of multiplex PCR, after which size selection and purification were carried out. Paired-end sequencing of the libraries was performed with 100 bp reads on an Illumina HiSeq2000. As for how the authors treated the data: SOAPnuke was used to process the raw data, throwing out any read that contained adapters or uncalled bases, had a mean Phred below 15, or lacked an exact constant-primer or identifier match. High-quality paired reads were merged using COPE v1.2.5, and each unique nucleotide sequence was defined as a clonotype. MiTCR v1.1 was used to align the clonotypes against IMGT TRBV, TRBD and TRBJ reference segments. The analysis included only V-J combinations with a frequency above 0.0001, which together covered 99% to 99.2% of the repertoires. A TCS score was defined as the ratio between F50 (clonal expansion) and ExV (chaos), using BLOSUM62-based TCRdist between CDR3 peptides within each V-J. Welch's t-statistics and random forest reduced just over 500 V-J features to about 13, which were used in a naive Bayes classifier (R e1071). TCRdb redid the processing of the public reads, applying fastp at Q25 and MiXCR, and retained in-frame beta chains. Each CDR3 protein appears once, grouped with its most common genes and DNA. For this entry, the V and J calls and clone size follow TCRdb and not the study's own pipeline. Recorded for this sample are approximately 430,000 distinct CDR3 sequences; about 15% of them occurred a single time. The ten most abundant clones make up roughly an eighth of the sample.

Ophthalmopathy patients had moderately to severely active disease, with a Clinical Activity Score of 3 or more, a NOSPECS grade of 4 or more, and a disease duration of less than 3 months. The study excluded patients with uncontrolled infections, other autoimmune diseases, pregnancy or lactation. Diagnoses were based on clinical symptoms, serum thyroxine and TRAb, thyroid ultrasound and orbital computed tomography. PBMCs were isolated from more than 8 ml of fresh peripheral blood by Ficoll-Paque density gradient centrifugation. Trizol reagent was used to extract total RNA, and RNA quality was then checked on an Agilent 2100 Bioanalyzer. The cysteine opens and the phenylalanine closes a CDR3 of 16 amino acids. The sequence is cut down to CDR3 DNA, 48 bases in frame from base 1. The V and J ends are trimmed by 0 bases and 7 bases, leaving 17 bases between them. The germline V gene provides CDR1 MNHEY and CDR2 SVGAGI.

This entry is derived from a study of T cells in Graves' hyperthyroidism and ophthalmopathy (dated by TCRdb to about 2019). Notes on the research overall: Peripheral blood was collected at initial diagnosis, before any treatment. TCR V-J signatures able to tell the groups apart were searched for in a discovery cohort of more than 90 patients, of whom 43 had Graves' ophthalmopathy and roughly 59 had stable Graves' hyperthyroidism. Whether ophthalmopathy could be predicted prospectively was tested in an independent validation cohort made up of roughly 19 hyperthyroidism patients plus 17 patients who later progressed to ophthalmopathy. The 100 discovery patients were divided at random into training and test sets in a 7:3 ratio. The study also compared thyroid tissue and blood T-cell repertoires from roughly six Graves' hyperthyroidism patients. Following sampling, methimazole starting at 30 mg daily was given to hyperthyroidism patients, and high-dose intravenous methylprednisolone was given to ophthalmopathy patients. According to the paper, TCR Vbeta CDR3 sequencing was carried out on about 140 peripheral blood samples, which came from 40 to 45 ophthalmopathy, roughly 75 hyperthyroidism and roughly 17 progressor patients. Findings and caveats that apply to the study as a whole: In cross-validation, a model built on a 13 V-J signature told ophthalmopathy apart from stable hyperthyroidism with over 85% sensitivity and around 84% specificity, and in testing the same model reached 80%/75%. In validation, the model predicted progression to ophthalmopathy with about 71% sensitivity and less than 75% specificity, a median of 6.5 months before onset. Most expanded thyroid clonotypes (frequency above 0.001) were also found in blood, which suggests that blood repertoires may mirror thyroid immune responses. Sample size was not statistically predetermined, and investigators were not blinded to group allocation.

Sequenced sample: blood. The receptor's source is a man aged 18 to 30 with Graves' ophthalmopathy. The rearranged segments are TRBV6-5 and TRBJ2-3; matching of 6 bases hints at TRBD1 as the D gene. The DNA reads as follows: TGTGCCAGCAGTTACTCCGCCACAAGACAGGCCAATACGCAGTATTTT. Protein translation: CASSYSATRQANTQYF.